A single sample gave rise to the 26 T cell receptor beta chains below, sequenced in a study of OX40 agonist ivuxolimab in advanced cancers. Only in-frame clones appear in the TCRdb table, and some are missing; sequencing was by immunoSEQ multiplex PCR. This sample has 30,000 to 45,000 clones; about 80% occur once, and the top ten carry about 8.8%. The specimen comprised CD4+ or CD8+ T cells sorted from blood, sampled in a trial of the OX40 agonist ivuxolimab. The receptors come from an adult with an advanced solid tumor such as melanoma, head and neck, liver or kidney cancer.

This clone was observed a handful of times. The CDR3, as DNA: TGTGCCAGCAGTTTATCTAAGGGGCGAAAAAGCGAGCAGTACTTC. Its protein product is CASSLSKGRKSEQYF. This chain connects TRBV28 to TRBJ2-7; tentatively, D is TRBD1 (5 bases). The V end was cut by 1 base, the J end by 6 bases, with 16 bases between. The CDR3 runs to 15 residues. Germline values: CDR1 MDHEN, CDR2 SYDVKM.

The rearrangement joins TRBV6-5 to TRBJ1-2, with a possible D match to TRBD1 (5 bases). V lost 7 bases and J lost 0, with 12 bases in between. This CDR3 has 14 residues. CDR1 and CDR2 from the germline V gene are MNHEY and SVGAGI. CDR3 nucleotide sequence: TGTGCCAGCACACGACAGATTCCTAACTATGGCTACACCTTC. Encoded protein: CASTRQIPNYGYTF.

The chain uses TRBV28 and TRBJ2-4, with TRBD1 matching over 12 bases. The CDR3 is 19 residues long. Germline V gene lookup returns CDR1 MDHEN and CDR2 SYDVKM. V was clipped by 6 bases and J by 0 bases; unmatched bases: 12. CDR3 sequence (DNA): TGTGCCAGCAGGCCGCCGGGGACAGGGGGCCCCGTAGCCAAAAACATTCAGTACTTC. It translates to CASRPPGTGGPVAKNIQYF.

V gene TRBV5-4 combines with J gene TRBJ2-7, with 7 bases lining up with TRBD2. The CDR3 is made up of 15 amino acids. The V segment lost 4 bases and the J segment 1 base; nucleotides outside the gene matches: 8. The germline CDR1 and CDR2 sequences are SGHNT and YYREEE (reference sequence). The CDR3 spells CASSRASGASYEQYF. For the CDR3, the DNA is TGTGCCAGCAGCAGGGCCAGCGGGGCTTCCTACGAGCAGTACTTC.

This chain connects TRBV12-5 to TRBJ1-1, with D possibly matching TRBD1 (5 bases). Germline CDR1 and CDR2: LGHNT and FRNRAP. Trimming removed 3 bases from V and 3 bases from J, with 5 bases in between. The CDR3 consists of 12 residues. DNA for the CDR3: TGTGCTAGTGGTTTAGGGGACACTGAAGCTTTCTTT. Translation: CASGLGDTEAFF.

The chain links TRBV11-3 to TRBJ2-2; the D is unclear. V gave up 3 bases and J gave up 4 bases, with 6 bases separating them. The CDR3 loop spans 13 amino acids. Looked up from germline, CDR1 is SGHNT and CDR2 is YENEEA. Written as DNA, the CDR3 is TGTGCCAGCAGCTTGGCCGGCACCGGGGAGCTGTTTTTT. Protein: CASSLAGTGELFF.

The genes are TRBV6-5 and TRBJ2-1, with 10 bases fitting TRBD2. The CDR3 length is 15 residues. V was pared by 2 bases and J by 6 bases, with 4 bases of the junction left unmatched. The germline gives CDR1 MNHEY, CDR2 SVGAGI. CDR3 nucleotide sequence: TGTGCCAGCAGTTACGGGAGCGGGAGGGGCAATGAGCAGTTCTTC. Translated: CASSYGSGRGNEQFF.

A few counts support this clone. The J gene is TRBJ2-3, the V gene TRBV5-1; TRBD2 agrees at 13 bases. Trimming removed 0 bases from V and 0 bases from J; junction bases left unmatched: 1. The CDR3 spans 17 residues. CDR1 is SGHRS and CDR2 is YFSETQ in the germline V gene. The CDR3 is CASSLGLAGGSTDTQYF. DNA of the CDR3: TGCGCCAGCAGCTTGGGACTAGCGGGAGGTAGCACAGATACGCAGTATTTT. The variable domain in full, completed from reference TRBV5-1 and TRBJ2-3, reads KAGVTQTPRYLIKTRGQQVTLSCSPISGHRSVSWYQQTPGQGLQFLFEYFSETQRNKGNFPGRFSGRQFSNSRSEMNVSTLELGDSALYLCASSLGLAGGSTDTQYFGPGTRLTVL.

This chain links TRBV5-1 with TRBJ2-3, with unresolved D. Germline V CDR1 and CDR2: SGHRS, YFSETQ. Trimming removed 1 base from V and 2 bases from J, with 8 bases in between. This CDR3 comprises 14 residues. The CDR3 is CASSLSRPTDTQYF. The CDR3 region has the DNA TGCGCCAGCAGCTTGTCCCGACCCACAGATACGCAGTATTTT.

The chain has TRBV13 and TRBJ2-2, with 7 bases identical to TRBD2. V shed 2 bases, J shed 5 bases, and the junction held 11 bases outside the gene matches. The V gene's germline CDR1 is PRHDT and CDR2 FYEKMQ (reference sequence). The CDR3 length is 17 residues. The CDR3 spells CASSLRGIRGGTGELFF. The DNA for the CDR3 is TGTGCCAGCAGCTTAAGAGGTATACGCGGGGGAACCGGGGAGCTGTTTTTT. The whole variable domain, filled in from reference TRBV13 and TRBJ2-2, reads AAGVIQSPRHLIKEKRETATLKCYPIPRHDTVYWYQQGPGQDPQFLISFYEKMQSDKGSIPDRFSAQQFSDYHSELNMSSLELGDSALYFCASSLRGIRGGTGELFFGEGSRLTVL.

The chain recombines TRBV11-2 with TRBJ1-2; D gene unclear. Germline loops: CDR1 SGHAT, CDR2 FQNNGV. Trimming stripped 5 bases from V and 1 base from J, with 8 bases between. The CDR3 has 13 residues. In DNA, the CDR3 is TGTGCCAGCAGCCCCCAAGATAACTATGGCTACACCTTC. It yields the protein CASSPQDNYGYTF.

The chain uses TRBV28 and TRBJ1-4, with a weak D call TRBD1 (5 bases). V shed 8 bases and J shed 5 bases, with 18 bases lying between them. Germline V gives CDR1 MDHEN, CDR2 SYDVKM. The CDR3 spans 15 residues. The CDR3 spells CASGPFRVTNEKLFF. The CDR3 DNA follows: TGTGCCAGCGGACCGTTCAGGGTTACAAATGAAAAACTGTTTTTT.

The CDR3 nucleotides read TGTGCCAGCTCCCAGGACAGGCGGACCGGGGAGCTGTTTTTT. This encodes CASSQDRRTGELFF. The V and J genes are TRBV18 and TRBJ2-2; 7 bases line up with TRBD1. The V gene end was trimmed by 6 bases and the J gene end by 5 bases; junction bases not matched to a gene: 6. The CDR3 length is 14 residues. Germline V gene sequence: CDR1 KGHSH, CDR2 LQKENI.

The chain combines TRBV19 with TRBJ1-6; possible D gene TRBD1, 5 bases. The CDR3 has 13 residues. Trimming pared 7 bases from V and 6 bases from J, leaving 10 bases between. Germline lookup yields CDR1 LNHDA and CDR2 SQIVND (reference sequence). CDR3 loop: CASKVGGNSPLHF. Written as DNA, the CDR3 is TGTGCCAGTAAAGTCGGGGGTAATTCACCCCTCCACTTT.

With respect to this clone: At one of its ends the junction is not consistent with the germline gene, which may arise from a read error. The chain carries TRBV2 and TRBJ2-6; no firm D call. Looked up from germline, CDR1 is SNHLY and CDR2 is FYNNEI. The CDR3 contains 17 residues. The CDR3 sequence: CASSGESDTKSGQRPDF. Written as DNA, the CDR3 is TGTGCCAGCAGTGGAGAATCCGATACAAAGTCGGGCCAACGTCCTGACTTC.

This chain uses TRBV5-3 with TRBJ1-4; D is ambiguous. TRBV5-3 is designated an ORF whose function remains uncertain. The CDR3 is 12 amino acids. V gave up 0 bases and J gave up 14 bases, with 11 bases separating them. CDR3 sequence (DNA): TGTGCCAGAAGCTTGGATTTGGGAGAGCTGTTTTTT. This gives the protein CARSLDLGELFF.

The chain carries TRBV5-4 and TRBJ2-2, with D maybe TRBD2 (5 bases). Germline V CDR1 and CDR2: SGHNT, YYREEE (reference sequence). This CDR3 contains 15 residues. Between the trimmed V and J ends, which lost 5 bases and 1 base, there was a span of 12 bases. This chain's CDR3 is CASSYSGLNTGELFF. CDR3 sequence (DNA): TGTGCCAGCAGTTACAGCGGCCTGAACACCGGGGAGCTGTTTTTT.

The rearrangement links TRBV7-3 to TRBJ1-5; D not certain. The V end lost 1 base, the J end lost 8 bases, and 15 bases lay between the germline ends. The CDR3 consists of 15 residues. CDR1 is SGHTA and CDR2 is FQGTGA in the germline V gene. The CDR3 bases are TGTGCCAGCAGCTTAATCTTCTGTTCCGTGGAGCCCCAGCATTTT. Encoded protein: CASSLIFCSVEPQHF.

This chain connects TRBV5-6 to TRBJ1-4, with a possible D match to TRBD1 (5 bases). CDR1 SGHDT and CDR2 YYEEEE come from the germline V gene. CDR3 length: 18 residues. V was trimmed by 3 bases and J by 0 bases, leaving 18 bases between them. The CDR3 protein is CASSWGQGVSTTNEKLFF. In DNA, the CDR3 is TGTGCCAGCAGCTGGGGCCAGGGAGTATCCACAACTAATGAAAAACTGTTTTTT.

Only a few counts were recorded for this clone. This chain joins TRBV29-1 and TRBJ1-2, with D hard to call. Trimming stripped 3 bases from V and 8 bases from J, with 19 bases between. This CDR3 has 14 amino acids. Germline loops: CDR1 SQVTM, CDR2 ANQGSEA. CDR3 nucleotides: TGCAGCGTTGATCTAGAGAGCGGAGTGAGCGGCTACACCTTC. Amino acids: CSVDLESGVSGYTF.

Within the sample, this clone is medium-sized. V gene TRBV10-1 combines with J gene TRBJ1-1, with unresolved D. CDR3 size: 13 residues. The germline V and J ends were trimmed by 3 bases and 1 base, with 6 bases remaining between them. Germline V gene sequence: CDR1 WNHNN, CDR2 SYGVQD (reference sequence). The CDR3 loop is CASSDSPNTEAFF. The CDR3 DNA follows: TGCGCCAGCAGTGACTCACCGAACACTGAAGCTTTCTTT.

This rearrangement joins TRBV19 to TRBJ2-5, with D possibly matching TRBD1 (7 bases). The CDR3 sequence is 15 residues long. The germline gives CDR1 LNHDA, CDR2 SQIVND (reference sequence). Trimming shortened V by 4 bases and J by 3 bases, and 15 bases separated the two germline ends. CDR3 bases: TGTGCCAGTAGTAGGCAGGGGGGAGGAAAAGAGACCCAGTACTTC. Translating gives CASSRQGGGKETQYF. Full variable domain (missing parts from reference TRBV19 and TRBJ2-5): DGGITQSPKYLFRKEGQNVTLSCEQNLNHDAMYWYRQDPGQGLRLIYYSQIVNDFQKGDIAEGYSVSREKKESFPLTVTSAQKNPTAFYLCASSRQGGGKETQYFGPGTRLLVL.

The chain combines TRBV18 with TRBJ2-7, with D maybe TRBD1 (6 bases). Trimming removed 3 bases at V and 0 bases at J, with 15 bases between. The CDR3 runs 16 residues. CDR1 is KGHSH, CDR2 LQKENI, per germline. The DNA of the CDR3 is TGTGCCAGCTCACCGATCGGCGGACAGTTCTCCTACGAGCAGTACTTC. Amino acids: CASSPIGGQFSYEQYF.

The chain has TRBV27 and TRBJ2-7, with 9 bases aligning to TRBD1. The CDR3 has 17 amino acids. In germline, CDR1 is MNHEY, CDR2 SMNVEV (reference sequence). Losses at the gene ends were 2 bases for V and 0 bases for J; bases not matched to a gene: 8. The CDR3 spells CASSLTRTGVGSYEQYF. CDR3 coding DNA: TGTGCCAGCAGTTTAACACGGACAGGGGTAGGCTCCTACGAGCAGTACTTC.

This rearrangement joins TRBV4-1 to TRBJ1-4; unclear D gene. The CDR3 loop spans 16 amino acids. CDR1 MGHRA and CDR2 YSYEKL come from the germline V gene. The V end lost 1 base, the J end lost 9 bases, and 18 bases lay between the germline ends. CDR3 bases: TGCGCCAGCAGCCAAGTAAGCGGGGAGGGAACGAAAAAACTGTTTTTT. Translating it yields CASSQVSGEGTKKLFF.

The CDR3 nucleotides read TGTGCCAGCAGTCTTTTCGCAGGGTACGAGCAGTACTTC. It yields the protein CASSLFAGYEQYF. The V gene is TRBV14, the J gene TRBJ2-7; tentative D call: TRBD1 (5 bases). V gave up 6 bases and J gave up 4 bases, with 13 bases separating them. The CDR3 spans 13 residues. CDR1 and CDR2 from the germline V gene are SGHDN and FVKESK.